The source of this T cell receptor beta chain is a study of blood T cell repertoires in COVID-19. Study overall: The analysed material was cDNA or gDNA that came from T cells, B-cell-depleted T cells, or PBMCs.

Study processing details: Counts of nucleated cells, estimated from reference gene primer amplification, were obtained. TCRdb keeps only in-frame clones here, not all; method: immunoSEQ multiplex PCR. V and J calls and clone size are as listed in that table; D and trimming were resolved from the DNA. Altogether 200,000 to 250,000 clones are present, about four fifths being singletons, with the ten largest covering about 1.8%. The germline V gene encodes CDR1 SGHTS and CDR2 YDEGEE. V was trimmed by 4 bases and J by 6 bases, leaving 19 bases between them. The CDR3 consists of 16 residues. Living in under 30 US areas, the participants were between 18 and 89 years of age. The study assigned cohorts using participant-reported clinical history.

The chain uses TRBV5-8 and TRBJ2-2, with no clear D. The source of this sequence is a man between 60 and 70 years old who had recovered from COVID-19. The sequencing input was PBMCs or T cells enriched from blood (not recorded which). The CDR3 here is CASSPGVYPSPGELFF. The CDR3 coding sequence is TGTGCCAGCAGCCCAGGCGTATACCCCTCGCCCGGGGAGCTGTTTTTT.